The 22 T cell receptor beta chains presented below share a single source sample, sequenced in a study of shared clonotypes between healthy human individuals. Assay used: immunoSEQ multiplex PCR; TCRdb lists only in-frame clones, some missing. The data contain around 700,000 clones, around three quarters of them singletons. Sequencing was done on a sample of memory CD4+ T cells sorted from blood. As to subset: CD45RA-negative fraction. These receptor sequences come from a woman aged 25 to 39 in good health.

This chain's CDR3 is CASSLSQGEAFF. The DNA of the CDR3 is TGTGCCAGCAGTTTATCCCAGGGTGAAGCTTTCTTT. The chain is built from TRBV28 and TRBJ1-1; TRBD1 is a possible D gene (5 bases). With 1 base removed from V and 7 bases from J, the gap between germline ends came to 7 bases. CDR3 length equals 12 residues. Germline CDR1 and CDR2: MDHEN and SYDVKM. Drawing the rest from reference TRBV28 and TRBJ1-1, the complete variable domain is DVKVTQSSRYLVKRTGEKVFLECVQDMDHENMFWYRQDPGLGLRLIYFSYDVKMKEKGDIPEGYSVSREKKERFSLILESASTNQTSMYLCASSLSQGEAFFGQGTRLTVV.

This sequence joins TRBV19 and TRBJ2-5; D gene ambiguous. Trimming pared 5 bases from V and 0 bases from J, leaving 4 bases between. There are 12 residues in the CDR3. Germline loops: CDR1 LNHDA, CDR2 SQIVND (reference sequence). CDR3 sequence (DNA): TGTGCCAGTAGTGTCAACCAAGAGACCCAGTACTTC. Its protein product is CASSVNQETQYF. Looking up the rest from reference TRBV19 and TRBJ2-5 gives the full variable domain: DGGITQSPKYLFRKEGQNVTLSCEQNLNHDAMYWYRQDPGQGLRLIYYSQIVNDFQKGDIAEGYSVSREKKESFPLTVTSAQKNPTAFYLCASSVNQETQYFGPGTRLLVL.

The chain employs TRBV2 and TRBJ2-7; 11 positions agree with TRBD2. The length of the CDR3 is 15 residues. Trimming cost V 6 bases and J 6 bases; bases outside gene matches: 10. Germline V gene lookup returns CDR1 SNHLY and CDR2 FYNNEI. The DNA of the CDR3 is TGTGCCAGCAGCGGACCACTAGCGGGAGCGCCCGAGCAGTACTTC. It encodes CASSGPLAGAPEQYF.

This clone was counted ten times or more. This rearrangement joins TRBV11-2 to TRBJ2-5; D is possibly TRBD1 or TRBD2 (5 bases each). This CDR3 region has 14 residues. V lost 4 bases and J 7 bases, leaving 16 bases between the germline ends. Germline V lookup: CDR1 SGHAT, CDR2 FQNNGV. CDR3 amino acids: CASSYLGRDGTQYF. The CDR3 DNA reads TGTGCCAGCAGCTACCTGGGTAGGGACGGGACCCAGTACTTC. Full variable domain (missing parts from reference TRBV11-2 and TRBJ2-5): EAGVAQSPRYKIIEKRQSVAFWCNPISGHATLYWYQQILGQGPKLLIQFQNNGVVDDSQLPKDRFSAERLKGVDSTLKIQPAKLEDSAVYLCASSYLGRDGTQYFGPGTRLLVL.

This clone showed up just a few times. This CDR3 reads CASYRREGYEQYF. CDR3 DNA sequence: TGTGCCAGTTATAGGAGGGAAGGGTACGAGCAGTACTTC. This rearrangement joins TRBV19 to TRBJ2-7, with a weak D call TRBD2 (6 bases). Trimming removed 8 bases at V and 4 bases at J, with 15 bases between. The CDR3 length is 13 residues. The germline gives CDR1 LNHDA, CDR2 SQIVND (reference sequence).

V gene TRBV5-4 combines with J gene TRBJ2-3; D is unresolved. Trimming removed 0 bases from V and 5 bases from J, with 13 bases in between. This CDR3 has 15 residues. Germline values: CDR1 SGHNT, CDR2 YYREEE (reference sequence). The CDR3 here is CASSLVVSPEDTQYF. The DNA for the CDR3 is TGTGCCAGCAGCTTGGTTGTAAGCCCCGAAGATACGCAGTATTTT.

The chain recombines TRBV25-1 with TRBJ2-1; 8 bases line up with TRBD2. The CDR3 spans 13 residues. Germline V gives CDR1 MGHDK, CDR2 SYGVNS. Unmatched junction bases numbered 8, after V lost 0 bases and J lost 16 bases. CDR3 nucleotides: TGTGCCAGCAGTGAATATATTACTAGCGGTAAATTCTTC. This translates into CASSEYITSGKFF.

The CDR3: CASETSGLYEQYF. The CDR3 nucleotides are TGTGCCAGCGAGACTAGCGGCCTCTACGAGCAGTACTTC. The chain uses TRBV28 and TRBJ2-7; 9 bases are shared with TRBD2. V lost 8 bases and J lost 3; bases outside the gene matches: 5. The CDR3 length is 13 residues. Germline CDR1 reads MDHEN; CDR2 reads SYDVKM.

A single count supports this clone. The chain joins TRBV7-3 to TRBJ2-1; D remains ambiguous. The germline V and J ends were trimmed by 5 bases and 0 bases, with 11 bases remaining between them. This CDR3 is built from 15 residues. Per the germline V gene, CDR1 is SGHTA and CDR2 is FQGTGA. CDR3 DNA: TGTGCCAGCAGCCCTGACCTAAGCTCCTACAATGAGCAGTTCTTC. Translating it yields CASSPDLSSYNEQFF.

V and J are TRBV6-1 and TRBJ2-3; D gene unclear. Trimming removed 6 bases at V and 1 base at J, with 11 bases between. The CDR3 covers 14 residues. Germline-derived CDR1 and CDR2 are MNHNS and SASEGT. The CDR3 reads CASSRTVGTDTQYF. The CDR3 DNA reads TGTGCCAGCAGCCGGACCGTGGGCACAGATACGCAGTATTTT.

J is TRBJ1-6 and V is TRBV6-5; 9 bases are a match to TRBD1. This CDR3 is 15 amino acids long. CDR1 and CDR2 from the germline V gene are MNHEY and SVGAGI. Unmatched junction bases numbered 7, after V lost 4 bases and J lost 9 bases. This chain's CDR3 is CASSSVDRGVSPLHF. The CDR3 bases are TGTGCCAGCAGTTCCGTGGACAGGGGTGTTTCACCCCTCCACTTT.

J is TRBJ2-7 and V is TRBV15; D unresolved. Per the germline V gene, CDR1 is LNHNV and CDR2 is YYDKDF (reference sequence). The CDR3 length is 15 residues. Trimming stripped 0 bases from V and 0 bases from J, with 9 bases between. The CDR3 bases are TGTGCCACCAGCAGAGATGGACGGATCTCCTACGAGCAGTACTTC. This sequence encodes CATSRDGRISYEQYF. The full variable domain, in which reference TRBV15 and TRBJ2-7 provide the parts outside the CDR3, is DAMVIQNPRYQVTQFGKPVTLSCSQTLNHNVMYWYQQKSSQAPKLLFHYYDKDFNNEADTPDNFQSRRPNTSFCFLDIRSPGLGDTAMYLCATSRDGRISYEQYFGPGTRLTVT.

Only a few counts were recorded for this clone. The J gene is TRBJ2-3, the V gene TRBV7-9; 7 nucleotides line up with TRBD2. Germline V gene lookup returns CDR1 SEHNR and CDR2 FQNEAQ (reference sequence). Trimming at V came to 5 bases and at J to 0 bases, leaving 5 bases not matched to a gene. This CDR3 has 15 residues. For the CDR3, the DNA is TGTGCCAGCAGCCCCACTAGCGAAAGCACAGATACGCAGTATTTT. Translation gives CASSPTSESTDTQYF.

This rearrangement joins TRBV2 to TRBJ1-1, with unresolved D. V lost 2 bases, J lost 0 bases, and 4 bases lay in between. The CDR3 is 13 residues long. The V gene's germline CDR1 is SNHLY and CDR2 FYNNEI. CDR3 amino acids: CASSENLNTEAFF. The DNA for the CDR3 is TGTGCCAGCAGTGAAAACTTGAACACTGAAGCTTTCTTT.

This clone was seen just once. Compared with germline, one end of the junction differs, possibly owing to a read error. The CDR3 DNA sequence: TGTGCCAGCAGCATAGATAGGACTAGCCCCCCCCGGTACTTC. Its translation is CASSIDRTSPPRYF. The rearrangement uses TRBV11-2 and TRBJ2-7, with 8 bases matching TRBD2. The CDR3 has 14 residues. Germline CDR1 SGHAT, CDR2 FQNNGV.

The rearrangement links TRBV4-1 to TRBJ1-1; D is uncertain. The CDR3 loop spans 14 amino acids. CDR1 is MGHRA and CDR2 is YSYEKL in the germline V gene. Trimming pared 0 bases from V and 4 bases from J, leaving 9 bases between. The CDR3 nucleotides read TGCGCCAGCAGCCAAGAGGCCCGAGGCACTGAAGCTTTCTTT. Its protein product is CASSQEARGTEAFF.

This CDR3 is CASSLEQGARVNTEAFF. The CDR3 DNA is TGTGCCAGCAGCTTGGAACAGGGGGCTAGGGTGAACACTGAAGCTTTCTTT. The chain recombines TRBV5-6 with TRBJ1-1, with 9 bases fitting TRBD1. The CDR3 spans 17 residues. The V gene's germline CDR1 is SGHDT and CDR2 YYEEEE. V trimming: 0 bases; J trimming: 0 bases; junction bases outside the gene matches: 6.

This clone was detected many times. V gene TRBV5-1 combines with J gene TRBJ2-2, with 9 bases that match TRBD2. J gave up 1 base and V 4 bases, and 11 bases lay outside the gene matches. The CDR3 contains 18 residues. Germline loops: CDR1 SGHRS, CDR2 YFSETQ. The CDR3 sequence: CASSPPSTRGGNTGELFF. In DNA form, the CDR3 reads TGCGCCAGCAGCCCCCCCTCTACGCGGGGGGGGAACACCGGGGAGCTGTTTTTT.

Regarding this clone: This sample includes further DNA sequences coding for the same CDR3. This rearrangement joins TRBV5-1 to TRBJ1-1; D is ambiguous. Deletions cut 6 bases from V and 2 bases from J, with 5 bases between. The CDR3 is made up of 11 amino acids. Germline CDR1 is SGHRS and CDR2 is YFSETQ. The CDR3 here is CASTSNTEAFF. The CDR3 coding sequence is TGCGCCAGCACCAGCAACACTGAAGCTTTCTTT.

This rearrangement joins TRBV19 to TRBJ1-5, with 7 bases that match TRBD1. Germline loops: CDR1 LNHDA, CDR2 SQIVND (reference sequence). The length of the CDR3 is 16 residues. Trimming cost V 4 bases and J 4 bases; bases outside gene matches: 10. The CDR3 DNA reads TGTGCCAGTAGTAGACAATCCGGGACAGTTAATCAGCCCCAGCATTTT. This gives the protein CASSRQSGTVNQPQHF. The full variable domain, with the rest looked up from reference TRBV19 and TRBJ1-5, is DGGITQSPKYLFRKEGQNVTLSCEQNLNHDAMYWYRQDPGQGLRLIYYSQIVNDFQKGDIAEGYSVSREKKESFPLTVTSAQKNPTAFYLCASSRQSGTVNQPQHFGDGTRLSIL.

This clone was detected a few times. V and J are TRBV30 and TRBJ1-6; a weak D match, TRBD1 (5 bases). The V gene's germline CDR1 is GTSNPN and CDR2 SVGIG (reference sequence). With 2 bases removed from V and 9 bases from J, the gap between germline ends came to 11 bases. The CDR3 sequence is 13 residues long. In DNA, the CDR3 is TGTGCCTGGAGTTCCCAGGGAGGTTCACCCCTCCACTTT. This sequence encodes CAWSSQGGSPLHF.

This rearrangement joins TRBV27 to TRBJ2-5; 13 bases align to TRBD2. The CDR3 loop spans 19 amino acids. Germline CDR1 is MNHEY and CDR2 is SMNVEV (reference sequence). The V segment lost 5 bases and the J segment 2 bases; nucleotides outside the gene matches: 14. In nucleotides, the CDR3 is TGTGCCAGCAGTCCTAGACTAGCGGGAGGATCAATAGAGCAAGAGACCCAGTACTTC. This translates into CASSPRLAGGSIEQETQYF.